This T cell receptor beta chain was captured in a study of post-analysis software for immune sequencing data. About the research overall: Included courses were relapsing-remitting and secondary progressive multiple sclerosis; progressive-relapsing multiple sclerosis was also included.

As to this clonotype: The antigen is unknown.

The V gene lost 2 bases and the J gene lost 4 bases, with 18 bases spanning the gap. Germline-derived CDR1 and CDR2 are DFQATT and SNEGSKA (reference sequence). The CDR3 sequence is 15 residues long. TCR beta cDNA libraries included unique molecular identifiers. Out of about 1 to 11 million T cells, roughly 0.5 million cDNA molecules were generated. TCRdb ran MiXCR on the PCR reads and lists one entry per CDR3 protein. The table records 400,000 to 500,000 distinct CDR3 sequences, about 39% of them present only once. Study-level findings and limits: Normalized Chao1 diversity was significantly reduced in patients versus controls. The study found TRBV5-6, TRBV5-1 and TRBV20-1 among roughly 5 TRBV segments more frequent in patients than controls. By F measure, strong co-clustering occurred among samples prepared in the same batch.

The rearrangement joins TRBV20-1 to TRBJ2-7; D not resolved. Sequencing was done on a sample of blood. The TCR comes from a girl under 10 years old with multiple sclerosis. CDR3 protein: CSARNLQASRYEQYF. The CDR3 DNA sequence: TGCAGTGCTAGAAACCTACAAGCCTCTCGGTACGAGCAGTACTTC.